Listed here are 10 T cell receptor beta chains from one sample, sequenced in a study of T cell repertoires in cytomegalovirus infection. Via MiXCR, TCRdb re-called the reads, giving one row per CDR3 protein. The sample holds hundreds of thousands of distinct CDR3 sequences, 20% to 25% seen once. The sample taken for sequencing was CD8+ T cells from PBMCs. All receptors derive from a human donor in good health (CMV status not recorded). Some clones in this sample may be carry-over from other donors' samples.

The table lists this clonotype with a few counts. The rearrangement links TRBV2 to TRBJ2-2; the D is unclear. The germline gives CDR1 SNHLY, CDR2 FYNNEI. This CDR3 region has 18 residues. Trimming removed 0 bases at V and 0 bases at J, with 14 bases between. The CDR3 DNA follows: TGTGCCAGCAGTGAAGCGCTCGAGGTAATATCGAACACCGGGGAGCTGTTTTTT. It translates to CASSEALEVISNTGELFF.

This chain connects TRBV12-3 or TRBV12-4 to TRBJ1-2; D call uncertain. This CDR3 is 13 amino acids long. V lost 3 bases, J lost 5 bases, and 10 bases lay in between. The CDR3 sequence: CASSFGRMYGYTF. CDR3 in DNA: TGTGCCAGCAGTTTTGGGAGGATGTATGGCTACACCTTC.

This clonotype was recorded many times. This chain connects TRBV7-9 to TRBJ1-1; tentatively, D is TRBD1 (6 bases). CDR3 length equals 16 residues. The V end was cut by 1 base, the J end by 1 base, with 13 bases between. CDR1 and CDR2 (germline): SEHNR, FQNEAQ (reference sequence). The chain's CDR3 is CASSLVGGARNTEAFF. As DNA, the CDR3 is TGTGCCAGCAGCTTAGTCGGGGGCGCAAGGAACACTGAAGCTTTCTTT. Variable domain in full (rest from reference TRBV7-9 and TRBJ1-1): DTGVSQNPRHKITKRGQNVTFRCDPISEHNRLYWYRQTLGQGPEFLTYFQNEAQLEKSRLLSDRFSAERPKGSFSTLEIQRTEQGDSAMYLCASSLVGGARNTEAFFGQGTRLTVV.

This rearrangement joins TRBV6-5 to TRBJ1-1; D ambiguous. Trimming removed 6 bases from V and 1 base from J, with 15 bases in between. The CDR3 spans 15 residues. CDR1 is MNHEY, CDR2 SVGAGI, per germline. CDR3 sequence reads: CASSPTVNPNTEAFF. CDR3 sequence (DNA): TGTGCCAGCAGCCCCACCGTTAACCCGAACACTGAAGCTTTCTTT.

DNA of the CDR3: TGTGCCAGCAGCTATTCAACCGTCGGTGAGCAGTTCTTC. Amino acid sequence: CASSYSTVGEQFF. The genes are TRBV27 and TRBJ2-1, with unresolved D. Deletions cut 6 bases from V and 9 bases from J, with 15 bases between. The CDR3 has 13 amino acids. Germline V gene lookup returns CDR1 MNHEY and CDR2 SMNVEV (reference sequence).

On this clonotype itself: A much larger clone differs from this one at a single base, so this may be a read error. CDR3 DNA: TGTGCCAACAGCGCGACCTACGAGCAGTACTTC. Amino acid sequence: CANSATYEQYF. This rearrangement joins TRBV7-9 to TRBJ2-7; D uncertain. This CDR3 has 11 amino acids. In germline, CDR1 is SEHNR, CDR2 FQNEAQ (reference sequence).

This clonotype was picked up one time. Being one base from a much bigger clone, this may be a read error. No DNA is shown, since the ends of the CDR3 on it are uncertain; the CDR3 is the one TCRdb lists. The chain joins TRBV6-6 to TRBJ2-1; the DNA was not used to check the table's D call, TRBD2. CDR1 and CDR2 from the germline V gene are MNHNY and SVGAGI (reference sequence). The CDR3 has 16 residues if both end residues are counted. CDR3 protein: CASSFTVAEGNNERFF.

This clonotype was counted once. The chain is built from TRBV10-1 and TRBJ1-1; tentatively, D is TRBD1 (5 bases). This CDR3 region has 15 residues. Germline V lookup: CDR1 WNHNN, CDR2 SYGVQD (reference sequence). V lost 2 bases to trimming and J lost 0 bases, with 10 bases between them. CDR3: CASSEQDSLNTEAFF. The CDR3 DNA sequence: TGCGCCAGCAGTGAGCAAGACAGCTTGAACACTGAAGCTTTCTTT.

CDR3 sequence reads: CASQGSTNEKLFF. For the CDR3, the DNA is TGCGCCAGCCAGGGTTCAACTAATGAAAAACTGTTTTTT. The V gene is TRBV4-1, the J gene TRBJ1-4; tentatively, D is TRBD1 (5 bases). Trimming took 8 bases from V and 0 from J, leaving 7 bases between them. The germline gives CDR1 MGHRA, CDR2 YSYEKL. This CDR3 comprises 13 residues.

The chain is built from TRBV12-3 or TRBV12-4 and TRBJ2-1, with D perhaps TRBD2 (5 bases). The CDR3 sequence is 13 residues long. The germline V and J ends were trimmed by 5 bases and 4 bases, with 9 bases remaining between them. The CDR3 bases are TGTGCCAGCAGTACCGGGAATTACAATGAGCAGTTCTTC. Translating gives CASSTGNYNEQFF.